This T cell receptor beta chain was profiled in a study of Graves' ophthalmopathy and Graves' hyperthyroidism. There are many counts of this clonotype. Investigators amplified TCR beta CDR3 regions from RNA transcripts. The authors performed first-round RT-PCR with HTBI primers and then a second-round multiplex PCR. TCRdb recomputed calls from the multiplex PCR reads with MiXCR, one row per CDR3 protein. Of a few hundred thousand distinct CDR3 sequences listed, roughly 14% were seen once; the top ten hold approximately 7%. Trimming removed 4 bases from V and 4 bases from J, with 19 bases in between. Germline CDR1 SGHTA, CDR2 FQGNSA. The CDR3 is made up of 16 amino acids.

Sequencing was performed on peripheral blood. The J gene is TRBJ1-2, the V gene TRBV7-2, with a tentative D call TRBD1 (5 bases). The TCR originated in a woman aged 18-29 years with stable Graves' hyperthyroidism. The CDR3 here is CASSSAGTPVPYGYTF. Here the CDR3 DNA reads TGTGCCAGCAGCTCAGCCGGGACGCCTGTTCCCTATGGCTACACCTTC.